Presented here are 18 T cell receptor beta chains from one specimen sequenced in a study of Tregs in tolerant kidney transplant recipients. TCRdb's copy holds only in-frame clones and misses some; the assay was immunoSEQ multiplex PCR. The sample shows tens of thousands of clones, 80% to 90% of them seen only once. The material sequenced was Tregs from blood, taken before the transplant. These receptor sequences come from a human donor who received a combined kidney and bone marrow transplant.

The chain is built from TRBV29-1 and TRBJ1-2; 7 bases align to TRBD1. This CDR3 is built from 11 residues. The J segment lost 4 bases and the V segment lost 7 bases, leaving 3 bases of the junction unmatched. The germline CDR1 and CDR2 sequences are SQVTM and ANQGSEA. In nucleotides, the CDR3 is TGCAGCGGCGGGACAGCCTATGGCTACACCTTC. Translating it yields CSGGTAYGYTF. Full variable domain (missing parts from reference TRBV29-1 and TRBJ1-2): SAVISQKPSRDICQRGTSLTIQCQVDSQVTMMFWYRQQPGQSLTLIATANQGSEATYESGFVIDKFPISRPNLTFSTLTVSNMSPEDSSIYLCSGGTAYGYTFGSGTRLTVV.

The chain combines TRBV7-2 with TRBJ2-5; D ambiguous. The J call may not be correct, given that the DNA end is closer to TRBJ2-7. CDR1 is SGHTA, CDR2 FQGNSA, per germline. The CDR3 totals 13 residues. The CDR3 DNA reads TGTGCCAGCAGCTCTCCGGGCTCGTACGAGCAGTACTTC. It encodes CASSSPGSYEQYF.

The CDR3: CASSLDLVRNSGANVLTF. For the CDR3, the DNA is TGTGCCAGCAGCTTAGATCTGGTGAGGAACTCTGGGGCCAACGTCCTGACTTTC. The chain has TRBV11-2 and TRBJ2-6, with no clear D. Trimming shortened V by 0 bases and J by 0 bases, and 12 bases separated the two germline ends. Germline V CDR1 and CDR2: SGHAT, FQNNGV. This CDR3 contains 18 residues.

The rearrangement links TRBV28 to TRBJ2-1, with TRBD2 identical over 9 bases. The germline V gene encodes CDR1 MDHEN and CDR2 SYDVKM. This CDR3 has 16 amino acids. Trimming took 7 bases from V and 2 from J; bases not matched to a gene: 9. The CDR3 loop reads CASTGGRASAYNEQFF. The CDR3 DNA reads as TGTGCCAGCACTGGCGGGAGGGCCAGTGCCTACAATGAGCAGTTCTTC.

This clone was detected only a few times. The rearrangement uses TRBV18 and TRBJ2-7; TRBD1 matches 8 bases. Germline V lookup: CDR1 KGHSH, CDR2 LQKENI. J gave up 2 bases and V 3 bases, and 3 bases lay outside the gene matches. This CDR3 is 14 amino acids long. The chain's CDR3 is CASSPQGATYEQYF. CDR3 coding DNA: TGTGCCAGCTCACCGCAGGGGGCGACCTACGAGCAGTACTTC.

The rearrangement uses TRBV15 and TRBJ2-5; 10 positions agree with TRBD1. Germline V gene data show CDR1 as LNHNV and CDR2 as YYDKDF (reference sequence). The CDR3 covers 17 residues. Trimming removed 1 base from V and 4 bases from J; junction bases left unmatched: 9. CDR3 loop: CATSRGVGQGLGETQYF. In DNA form, the CDR3 reads TGTGCCACCAGCAGAGGGGTGGGACAGGGGTTAGGAGAGACCCAGTACTTC.

This clone was detected a few times. The CDR3 DNA sequence: TGTGCCAGCAGCTTAGCGGTACGCGCAAAAAACATTCAGTACTTC. Its translation is CASSLAVRAKNIQYF. V and J are TRBV7-2 and TRBJ2-4; no definite D call. Germline V CDR1 and CDR2: SGHTA, FQGNSA. CDR3 length equals 15 residues. The ends were cut back, 0 bases at V and 4 bases at J, with 10 bases in the middle. The variable domain in full, completed from reference TRBV7-2 and TRBJ2-4, reads GAGVSQSPSNKVTEKGKDVELRCDPISGHTALYWYRQSLGQGLEFLIYFQGNSAPDKSGLPSDRFSAERTGGSVSTLTIQRTQQEDSAVYLCASSLAVRAKNIQYFGAGTRLSVL.

This chain joins TRBV12-5 and TRBJ2-3; possible D gene TRBD2, 6 bases. Trimming took 5 bases from V and 4 from J, leaving 13 bases between them. This CDR3 is 14 amino acids long. Per the germline V gene, CDR1 is LGHNT and CDR2 is FRNRAP. CDR3 coding DNA: TGTGCTAGTGGTCCGGGACTGATTCCAGATACGCAGTATTTT. It is translated as CASGPGLIPDTQYF.

The chain uses TRBV5-1 and TRBJ2-7; D may be TRBD1 or TRBD2 (5 bases each). Germline V lookup: CDR1 SGHRS, CDR2 YFSETQ. This CDR3 comprises 14 residues. The germline V and J ends were trimmed by 4 bases and 5 bases, with 16 bases remaining between them. The DNA of the CDR3 is TGCGCCAGCAGCCCCGTGACAGCGGCCCACGAGCAGTACTTC. Its translation: CASSPVTAAHEQYF.

The genes are TRBV25-1 and TRBJ1-1; D is possibly TRBD1 (5 bases). The germline V and J ends were trimmed by 3 bases and 0 bases, with 8 bases remaining between them. This CDR3 has 14 residues. Per the germline V gene, CDR1 is MGHDK and CDR2 is SYGVNS. The DNA of the CDR3 is TGTGCCAGCAGTGATGACAGAGTGAACACTGAAGCTTTCTTT. Translation gives CASSDDRVNTEAFF.

The chain couples TRBV30 to TRBJ2-1; unclear D gene. CDR3 length: 14 amino acids. V was pared by 0 bases and J by 9 bases, with 15 bases between. CDR1 GTSNPN and CDR2 SVGIG come from the germline V gene (reference sequence). The CDR3 nucleotides read TGTGCCTGGAGTGTATACGGCGCCCTCAGTGAGCAGTTCTTC. Translated, it gives CAWSVYGALSEQFF.

The chain recombines TRBV10-2 with TRBJ2-1; TRBD1 matches 7 bases. CDR1 WSHSY and CDR2 SAAADI come from the germline V gene. J gave up 2 bases and V 6 bases, and 1 base lay outside the gene matches. The CDR3 contains 13 residues. The CDR3 nucleotides are TGCGCCAGCAGACAGGGGCCCTACAATGAGCAGTTCTTC. It yields the protein CASRQGPYNEQFF.

The J gene is TRBJ2-1, the V gene TRBV11-2; D not certain. Trimming left V 7 bases short and J 6 bases short, with 19 bases between. Germline-derived CDR1 and CDR2 are SGHAT and FQNNGV. The CDR3 is made up of 15 amino acids. The CDR3 loop reads CASTLRVGVGNEQFF. The CDR3 DNA is TGTGCCAGCACCCTTCGGGTGGGCGTGGGCAATGAGCAGTTCTTC.

The chain links TRBV10-1 to TRBJ2-7; unclear D gene. CDR3 size: 13 residues. Trimming removed 6 bases from V and 5 bases from J, with 14 bases in between. Germline values: CDR1 WNHNN, CDR2 SYGVQD (reference sequence). CDR3 amino acids: CASRYGPPHEQYF. As DNA, the CDR3 is TGCGCCAGCAGGTACGGTCCCCCTCACGAGCAGTACTTC.

This chain joins TRBV28 and TRBJ2-2, with D unresolved. Germline CDR1 is MDHEN and CDR2 is SYDVKM. This CDR3 region has 16 residues. V gave up 7 bases and J gave up 6 bases, with 21 bases separating them. CDR3 sequence (DNA): TGTGCCAGCACCAGAGCCGCCGCAAGTGGCTCCGGGGAGCTGTTTTTT. Protein sequence: CASTRAAASGSGELFF.

The V and J genes are TRBV2 and TRBJ2-5, with D possibly being TRBD1 (6 bases). The DNA end lines up better with TRBJ2-7; the J call may be wrong. From germline, CDR1 is SNHLY and CDR2 FYNNEI. The CDR3 contains 14 residues. The CDR3 sequence: CASKAWTDSYEQYF. Written as DNA, the CDR3 is TGTGCCAGCAAGGCGTGGACAGACTCCTACGAGCAGTACTTC.

V usage is TRBV20-1 and J usage is TRBJ2-7; D gene ambiguous. The CDR3 totals 11 residues. The germline CDR1 and CDR2 sequences are DFQATT and SNEGSKA (reference sequence). V was clipped by 5 bases and J by 5 bases, with 10 bases between them. CDR3 DNA sequence: TGCAGTGCTCAGCACAGCCACGAGCAGTACTTC. Its translation is CSAQHSHEQYF.

V and J are TRBV4-2 and TRBJ2-1; maybe TRBD1 (6 bases). The V and J ends lost 1 base and 9 bases respectively, with 22 bases between them. CDR3 size: 17 residues. CDR1 and CDR2 (germline): LGHNA, YNFKEQ. The DNA for the CDR3 is TGTGCCAGCAGCCAAGGTCCCTCGGGACACGGGGTTGGTGAGCAGTTCTTC. Amino acid sequence: CASSQGPSGHGVGEQFF.